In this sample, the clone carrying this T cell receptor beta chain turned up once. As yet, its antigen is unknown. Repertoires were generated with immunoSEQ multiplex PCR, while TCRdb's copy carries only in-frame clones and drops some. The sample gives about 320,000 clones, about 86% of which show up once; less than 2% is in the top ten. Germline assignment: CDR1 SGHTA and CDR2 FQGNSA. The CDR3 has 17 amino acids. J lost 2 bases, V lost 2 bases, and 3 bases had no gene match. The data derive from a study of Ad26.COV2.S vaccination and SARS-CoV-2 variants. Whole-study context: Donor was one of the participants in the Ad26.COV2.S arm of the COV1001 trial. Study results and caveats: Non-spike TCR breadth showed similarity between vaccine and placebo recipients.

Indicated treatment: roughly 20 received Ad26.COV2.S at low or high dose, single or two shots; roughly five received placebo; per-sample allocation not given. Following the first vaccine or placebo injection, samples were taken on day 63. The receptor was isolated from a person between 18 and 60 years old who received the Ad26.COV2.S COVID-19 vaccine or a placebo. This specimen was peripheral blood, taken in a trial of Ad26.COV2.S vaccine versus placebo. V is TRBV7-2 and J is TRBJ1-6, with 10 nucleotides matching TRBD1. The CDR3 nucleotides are TGTGCCAGCAGCTTACCGGGACAGGGGACCTATAATTCACCCCTCCACTTT. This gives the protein CASSLPGQGTYNSPLHF. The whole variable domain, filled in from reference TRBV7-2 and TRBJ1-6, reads GAGVSQSPSNKVTEKGKDVELRCDPISGHTALYWYRQSLGQGLEFLIYFQGNSAPDKSGLPSDRFSAERTGGSVSTLTIQRTQQEDSAVYLCASSLPGQGTYNSPLHFGNGTRLTVT.